The entry that follows covers one TCR beta chain sequence. Its antigen is still unknown. One entry per CDR3 protein, called by TCRdb with MiXCR from the 5' RACE reads. Found here are 350,000 to 500,000 distinct CDR3 sequences, under 25% of them singletons; the top ten hold less than 15%. This sample is drawn from a study of T-cell memory formation after mild COVID-19. Findings and caveats of the study: For contracting clones, CD4+ ones sat mainly in CM and EM, CD8+ in EMRA. Whether second-wave clones peaking at day 37 were SARS-CoV-2 specific went unconfirmed. Cross-reactive memory appears to have joined, as suggested by some responding clones showing up in pre-infection memory.

V trimming: 4 bases; J trimming: 5 bases; junction bases outside the gene matches: 10. The germline V gene encodes CDR1 SGHTA and CDR2 FQGNSA. The CDR3 is 16 residues long. This clonotype originated in an adult woman who had mild COVID-19 (a few samples of this study predate the infection). Cell type and time point are not known. The V call is TRBV7-2, the J call TRBJ1-4; 7 nucleotides align to TRBD1. The sequenced sample was PBMCs or a T cell subset sorted from them (not recorded which). CDR3 region: CASSWLGGGGNEKLFF. CDR3 sequence (DNA): TGTGCCAGCAGCTGGCTCGGCGGAGGGGGCAATGAAAAACTGTTTTTT.